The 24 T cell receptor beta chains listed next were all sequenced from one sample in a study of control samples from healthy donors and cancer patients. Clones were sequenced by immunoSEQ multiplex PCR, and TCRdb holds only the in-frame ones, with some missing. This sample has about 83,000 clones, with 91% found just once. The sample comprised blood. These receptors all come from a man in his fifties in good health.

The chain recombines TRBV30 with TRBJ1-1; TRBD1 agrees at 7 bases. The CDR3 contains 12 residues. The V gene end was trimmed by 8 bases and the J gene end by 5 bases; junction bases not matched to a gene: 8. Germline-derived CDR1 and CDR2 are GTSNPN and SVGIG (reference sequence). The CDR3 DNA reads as TGTGCCGGTCACAGGGGTGGGACTGAAGCTTTCTTT. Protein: CAGHRGGTEAFF.

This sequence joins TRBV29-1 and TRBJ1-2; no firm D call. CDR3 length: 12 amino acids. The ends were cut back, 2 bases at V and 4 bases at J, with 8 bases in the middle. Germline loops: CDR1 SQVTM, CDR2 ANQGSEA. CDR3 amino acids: CSVERTTYGYTF. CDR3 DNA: TGCAGCGTTGAACGGACTACCTATGGCTACACCTTC. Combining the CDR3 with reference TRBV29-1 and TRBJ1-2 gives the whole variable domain SAVISQKPSRDICQRGTSLTIQCQVDSQVTMMFWYRQQPGQSLTLIATANQGSEATYESGFVIDKFPISRPNLTFSTLTVSNMSPEDSSIYLCSVERTTYGYTFGSGTRLTVV.

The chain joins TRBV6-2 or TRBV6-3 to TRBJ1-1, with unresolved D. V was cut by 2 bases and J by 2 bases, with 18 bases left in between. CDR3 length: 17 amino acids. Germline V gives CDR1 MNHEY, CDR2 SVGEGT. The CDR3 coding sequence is TGTGCCAGCAGTTACCTCGATTTTTACGGATTCAACACTGAAGCTTTCTTT. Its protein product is CASSYLDFYGFNTEAFF.

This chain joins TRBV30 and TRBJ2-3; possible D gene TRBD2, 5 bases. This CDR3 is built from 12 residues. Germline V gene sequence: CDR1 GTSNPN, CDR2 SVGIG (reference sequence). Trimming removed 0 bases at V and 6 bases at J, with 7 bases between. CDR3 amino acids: CAWSVRGDTQYF. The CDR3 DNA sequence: TGTGCCTGGAGTGTACGCGGGGATACGCAGTATTTT. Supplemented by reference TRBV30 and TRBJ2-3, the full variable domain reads SQTIHQWPATLVQPVGSPLSLECTVEGTSNPNLYWYRQAAGRGLQLLFYSVGIGQISSEVPQNLSASRPQDRQFILSSKKLLLSDSGFYLCAWSVRGDTQYFGPGTRLTVL.

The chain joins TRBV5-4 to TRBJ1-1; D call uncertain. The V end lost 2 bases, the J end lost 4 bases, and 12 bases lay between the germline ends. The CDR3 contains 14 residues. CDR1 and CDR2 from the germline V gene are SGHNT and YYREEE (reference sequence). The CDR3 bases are TGTGCCAGCAGCTTTTTTCGGAGTAGCACTGAAGCTTTCTTT. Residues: CASSFFRSSTEAFF.

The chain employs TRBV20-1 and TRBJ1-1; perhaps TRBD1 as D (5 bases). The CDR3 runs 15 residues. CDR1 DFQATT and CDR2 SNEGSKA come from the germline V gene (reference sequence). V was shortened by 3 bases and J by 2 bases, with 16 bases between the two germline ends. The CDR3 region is CSASASGRDNTEAFF. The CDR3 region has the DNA TGCAGTGCTAGTGCATCGGGACGGGACAACACTGAAGCTTTCTTT.

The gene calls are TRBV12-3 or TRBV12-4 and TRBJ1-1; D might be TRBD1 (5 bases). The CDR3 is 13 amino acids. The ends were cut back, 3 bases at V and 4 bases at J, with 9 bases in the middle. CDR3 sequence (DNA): TGTGCCAGCAGTTTTGGGGGGGGCACTGAAGCTTTCTTT. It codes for CASSFGGGTEAFF.

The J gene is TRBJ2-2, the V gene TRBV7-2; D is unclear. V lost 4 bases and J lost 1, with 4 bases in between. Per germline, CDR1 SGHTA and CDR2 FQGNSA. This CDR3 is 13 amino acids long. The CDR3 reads CASSSMNTGELFF. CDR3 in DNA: TGTGCCAGCAGCTCCATGAACACCGGGGAGCTGTTTTTT.

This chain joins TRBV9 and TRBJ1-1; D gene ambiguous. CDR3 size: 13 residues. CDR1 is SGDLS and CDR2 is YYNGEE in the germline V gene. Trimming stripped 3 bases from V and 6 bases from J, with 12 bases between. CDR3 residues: CASSATPRAEAFF. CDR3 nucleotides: TGTGCCAGCAGCGCGACACCAAGGGCTGAAGCTTTCTTT.

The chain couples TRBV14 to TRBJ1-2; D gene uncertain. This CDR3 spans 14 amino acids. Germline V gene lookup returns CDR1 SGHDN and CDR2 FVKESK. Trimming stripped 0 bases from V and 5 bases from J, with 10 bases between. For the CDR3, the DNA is TGTGCCAGCAGCCAAGATCGGGTCAGTTATGGCTACACCTTC. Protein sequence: CASSQDRVSYGYTF.

The CDR3 spells CASGTLGQPQHF. For the CDR3, the DNA is TGTGCCAGCGGGACCCTGGGACAGCCCCAGCATTTT. This chain connects TRBV7-2 to TRBJ1-5; weak D call: TRBD1 (5 bases). Germline V lookup: CDR1 SGHTA, CDR2 FQGNSA. The CDR3 is made up of 12 amino acids. V was clipped by 8 bases and J by 7 bases, with 12 bases between them.

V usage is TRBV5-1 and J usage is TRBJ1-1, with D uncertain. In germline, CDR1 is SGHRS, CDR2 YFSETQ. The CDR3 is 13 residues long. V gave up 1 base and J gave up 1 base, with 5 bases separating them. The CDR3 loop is CASSLSQNTEAFF. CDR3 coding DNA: TGCGCCAGCAGCTTGAGTCAGAACACTGAAGCTTTCTTT. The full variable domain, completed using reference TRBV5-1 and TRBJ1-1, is KAGVTQTPRYLIKTRGQQVTLSCSPISGHRSVSWYQQTPGQGLQFLFEYFSETQRNKGNFPGRFSGRQFSNSRSEMNVSTLELGDSALYLCASSLSQNTEAFFGQGTRLTVV.

CDR3 amino acids: CASSWSQGEAFF. For the CDR3, the DNA is TGTGCCAGCAGCTGGTCACAGGGGGAAGCTTTCTTT. The V gene is TRBV5-6, the J gene TRBJ1-1; TRBD1 matches 7 bases. Trimming at V came to 3 bases and at J to 8 bases, leaving 4 bases not matched to a gene. CDR1 SGHDT and CDR2 YYEEEE come from the germline V gene. This CDR3 contains 12 residues.

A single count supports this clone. CDR3: CASSPWGQGNNQPQHF. CDR3 DNA: TGTGCCAGCAGTCCCTGGGGACAGGGTAACAATCAGCCCCAGCATTTT. The J gene is TRBJ1-5, the V gene TRBV27, with 9 bases lining up with TRBD1. Germline CDR1 MNHEY, CDR2 SMNVEV (reference sequence). This CDR3 is 16 amino acids long. V was clipped by 5 bases and J by 3 bases; unmatched bases: 8.

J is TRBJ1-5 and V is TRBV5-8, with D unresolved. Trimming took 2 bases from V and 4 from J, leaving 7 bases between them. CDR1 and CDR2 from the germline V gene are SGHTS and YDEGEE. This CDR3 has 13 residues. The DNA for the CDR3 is TGTGCCAGCAGCTTTTTAGGGAATCAGCCCCAGCATTTT. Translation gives CASSFLGNQPQHF.

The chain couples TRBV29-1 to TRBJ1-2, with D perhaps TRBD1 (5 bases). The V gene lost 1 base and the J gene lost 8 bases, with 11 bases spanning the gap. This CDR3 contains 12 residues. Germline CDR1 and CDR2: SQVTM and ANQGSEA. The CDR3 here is CSVEVPGIGYTF. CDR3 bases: TGCAGCGTTGAAGTGCCAGGGATCGGCTACACCTTC.

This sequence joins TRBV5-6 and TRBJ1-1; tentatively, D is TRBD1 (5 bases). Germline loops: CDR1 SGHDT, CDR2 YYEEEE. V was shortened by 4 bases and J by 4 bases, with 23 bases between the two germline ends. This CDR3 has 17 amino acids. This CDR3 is CASSDPGGQGMVTEAFF. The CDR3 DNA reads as TGTGCCAGCAGCGACCCGGGGGGTCAGGGTATGGTCACTGAAGCTTTCTTT.

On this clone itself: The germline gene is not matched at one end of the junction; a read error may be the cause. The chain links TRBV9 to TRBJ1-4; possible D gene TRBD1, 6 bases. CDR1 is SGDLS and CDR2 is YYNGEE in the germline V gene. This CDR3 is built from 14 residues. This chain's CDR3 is CASSVEGGREKLFF. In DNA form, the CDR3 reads TGTGCCAGCAGCGTAGAAGGGGGGCGTGAAAAACTCTTTTTT.

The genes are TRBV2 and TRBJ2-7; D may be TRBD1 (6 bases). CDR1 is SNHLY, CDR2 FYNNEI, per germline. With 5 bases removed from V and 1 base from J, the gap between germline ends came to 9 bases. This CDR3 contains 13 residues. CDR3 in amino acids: CASSLDRSYEQYF. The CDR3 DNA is TGTGCCAGCAGTTTGGACAGATCCTACGAGCAGTACTTC.

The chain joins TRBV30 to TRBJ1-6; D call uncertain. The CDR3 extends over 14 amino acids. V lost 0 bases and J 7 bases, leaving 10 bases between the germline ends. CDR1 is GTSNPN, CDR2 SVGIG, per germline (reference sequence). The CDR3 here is CAWSVGPLNSPLHF. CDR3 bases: TGTGCCTGGAGTGTAGGGCCGCTGAATTCACCCCTCCACTTT.

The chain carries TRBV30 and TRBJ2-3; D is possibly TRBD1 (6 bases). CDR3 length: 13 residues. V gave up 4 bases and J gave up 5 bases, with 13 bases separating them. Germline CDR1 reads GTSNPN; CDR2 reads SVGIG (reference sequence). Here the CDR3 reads CAWTRGLGDTQYF. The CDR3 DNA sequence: TGTGCCTGGACGAGGGGGTTGGGAGATACGCAGTATTTT.

As DNA, the CDR3 is TGTGCCAGCAGCTTAGGACTAGCGGGGACGTCCCTAGATACGCAGTATTTT. It specifies CASSLGLAGTSLDTQYF. V and J are TRBV11-2 and TRBJ2-3; 11 bases map to TRBD2. V was pared by 1 base and J by 5 bases, with 8 bases of the junction left unmatched. CDR1 SGHAT and CDR2 FQNNGV come from the germline V gene. The length of the CDR3 is 17 residues.

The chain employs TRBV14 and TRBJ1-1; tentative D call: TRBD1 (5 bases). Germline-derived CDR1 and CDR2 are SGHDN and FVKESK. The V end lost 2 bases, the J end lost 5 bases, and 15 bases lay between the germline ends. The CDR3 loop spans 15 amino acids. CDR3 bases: TGTGCCAGCAGCCAACGAAGCGTCAGGGAAACTGAAGCTTTCTTT. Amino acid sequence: CASSQRSVRETEAFF.

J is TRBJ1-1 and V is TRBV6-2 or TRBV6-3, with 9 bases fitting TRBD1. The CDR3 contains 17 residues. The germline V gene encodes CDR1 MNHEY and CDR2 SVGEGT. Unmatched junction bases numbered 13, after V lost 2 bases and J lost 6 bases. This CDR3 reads CASSYPPGQGGRPEAFF. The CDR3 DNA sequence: TGTGCCAGCAGTTACCCCCCGGGACAGGGAGGCCGACCTGAAGCTTTCTTT.